The 8 T cell receptor beta chains below all came from one sample that was sequenced in a study of shared clonotypes between healthy human individuals. Libraries were prepared by immunoSEQ multiplex PCR; TCRdb keeps only in-frame clonotypes and omits some of them. The sample has about 1.5 million clones; approximately 98% are singletons. Material: naive CD4+ T cells sorted from blood. The subset here: CD45RA+ positively selected. These TCRs come from a man aged 30 to 45 in good health.

The chain couples TRBV7-2 to TRBJ2-1; 9 bases fit TRBD2. Losses at the gene ends were 1 base for V and 7 bases for J; bases not matched to a gene: 11. The germline gives CDR1 SGHTA, CDR2 FQGNSA. There are 17 residues in the CDR3. The CDR3 loop reads CASSLVSGAGGPNEQFF. The CDR3 DNA reads TGTGCCAGCAGCTTAGTGTCGGGCGCGGGAGGGCCGAATGAGCAGTTCTTC.

This clone was found once. This chain's CDR3 is CASSVGTRRETQYF. In nucleotides, the CDR3 is TGTGCCAGCAGCGTCGGGACTAGGAGGGAGACCCAGTACTTC. This chain joins TRBV11-2 and TRBJ2-5, with 8 bases identical to TRBD2. CDR1 and CDR2 (germline): SGHAT, FQNNGV. The V segment lost 5 bases and the J segment 5 bases; nucleotides outside the gene matches: 7. The CDR3 runs 14 residues.

V is TRBV10-1 and J is TRBJ1-3; no firm D call. Trimming removed 4 bases from V and 2 bases from J, with 9 bases in between. In germline, CDR1 is WNHNN, CDR2 SYGVQD (reference sequence). CDR3 length: 14 amino acids. CDR3 DNA: TGCGCCAGCAGTGCCTCCGGCGCTGGAAACACCATATATTTT. Protein sequence: CASSASGAGNTIYF.

The genes are TRBV9 and TRBJ2-7; D unresolved. Germline CDR1 is SGDLS and CDR2 is YYNGEE. Trimming pared 7 bases from V and 3 bases from J, leaving 17 bases between. The CDR3 runs 14 residues. CDR3 coding DNA: TGTGCCAGCTCGGCTGGAAGACGCAACTACGAGCAGTACTTC. This codes for CASSAGRRNYEQYF.

This sequence joins TRBV18 and TRBJ2-3; D uncertain. The CDR3 has 17 amino acids. V lost 6 bases and J lost 0, with 19 bases in between. Looked up from germline, CDR1 is KGHSH and CDR2 is LQKENI. CDR3 in DNA: TGTGCCAGCTCTAACCGACGTTTACGGAGTAGCACAGATACGCAGTATTTT. It yields the protein CASSNRRLRSSTDTQYF.

The chain couples TRBV5-1 to TRBJ1-3; unclear D gene. The germline V gene encodes CDR1 SGHRS and CDR2 YFSETQ. The CDR3 length is 16 residues. V was clipped by 0 bases and J by 0 bases, with 10 bases between them. The CDR3 DNA reads TGCGCCAGCAGCTTGGAGGCTGGAGACTCTGGAAACACCATATATTTT. This encodes CASSLEAGDSGNTIYF.

The V gene is TRBV25-1, the J gene TRBJ2-2, with 7 bases identical to TRBD2. The germline V gene has CDR1 MGHDK and CDR2 SYGVNS. This CDR3 is built from 15 residues. V lost 4 bases to trimming and J lost 3 bases; unmatched junction nucleotides: 5. The CDR3 nucleotides are TGTGCCAGCAGTGCCCGGGACTACTACACCGGGGAGCTGTTTTTT. It is translated as CASSARDYYTGELFF.

This clone was seen once. This CDR3 is CASTGTVSNYGYTF. CDR3 in DNA: TGCGCCAGCACTGGGACAGTATCCAACTATGGCTACACCTTC. V and J are TRBV10-2 and TRBJ1-2; 7 nucleotides align to TRBD1. From germline, CDR1 is WSHSY and CDR2 SAAADI. This CDR3 region has 14 residues. The ends lost 7 bases at V and 2 bases at J; junction bases unmatched: 7.